Listed below are T cell receptor beta chains from one sample, sequenced in a study of T cells in Graves' hyperthyroidism and ophthalmopathy. TCRdb re-called the multiplex PCR reads through MiXCR, storing one row per CDR3 protein. Among over 450,000 distinct CDR3 sequences listed, around an eighth were seen once. The sample was blood. These receptors were obtained from a woman between 18 and 29 years old with Graves' hyperthyroidism. Each CDR3 is given with its conserved first and last residue. D genes are given only for firm matches. The size of a clone is reported for some rows only, either as once, few or many, or as a class for expanded clones.

abundance | d_gene | j_gene | v_gene | len | CDR3aa | CDR3nt
many | . | TRBJ1-2 | TRBV7-2 | 11 | CASSLQYGYTF | TGTGCCAGCAGCCTACAGTATGGCTACACCTTC
. | . | TRBJ2-1 | TRBV5-1 | 13 | CASSAGLGGEQFF | TGCGCCAGCAGCGCGGGACTTGGGGGTGAGCAGTTCTTC
. | . | TRBJ1-5 | TRBV19 | 16 | CASSIYGSLNNQPQHF | TGTGCCAGTAGTATCTATGGGAGCCTGAACAATCAGCCCCAGCATTTT
many | . | TRBJ1-2 | TRBV19 | 15 | CASSMEKGQFYGYTF | TGTGCCAGTAGTATGGAAAAAGGACAGTTCTATGGCTACACCTTC
. | . | TRBJ2-7 | TRBV20-1 | 14 | CSANGGSVRYEQYF | TGCAGTGCTAATGGTGGTAGCGTCAGGTACGAGCAGTACTTC
few | . | TRBJ1-4 | TRBV19 | 14 | CASSIMATNEKLFF | TGTGCCAGTAGTATAATGGCTACTAATGAAAAACTGTTTTTT
. | TRBD1 | TRBJ1-1 | TRBV5-1 | 14 | CASSEQGRYTEAFF | TGCGCCAGCAGCGAACAGGGGCGTTACACTGAAGCTTTCTTT
many | TRBD2 | TRBJ2-1 | TRBV10-3 | 14 | CAIRSGREYNEQFF | TGTGCCATCAGGAGCGGGAGGGAATACAATGAGCAGTTCTTC
many | . | TRBJ1-1 | TRBV7-3 | 13 | CASSVQMNTEAFF | TGTGCCAGCAGCGTTCAGATGAACACTGAAGCTTTCTTT
few | TRBD2 | TRBJ2-1 | TRBV7-6 | 18 | CASSLGTSGRSGYNEQFF | TGTGCCAGCAGCTTAGGGACTAGCGGGAGGAGTGGTTACAATGAGCAGTTCTTC
. | . | TRBJ1-5 | TRBV10-1 | 13 | CASPGHINQPQHF | TGCGCCAGTCCGGGACATATTAATCAGCCCCAGCATTTT
. | . | TRBJ2-1 | TRBV27 | 14 | CASLKGGATNEQFF | TGTGCCAGCCTTAAGGGTGGGGCCACAAATGAGCAGTTCTTC
. | TRBD1 | TRBJ1-2 | TRBV20-1 | 14 | CSALPTGADYGYTF | TGCAGTGCCCTCCCGACAGGGGCAGACTATGGCTACACCTTC
few | . | TRBJ1-2 | TRBV3-1 | 14 | CASSQDLRESGYTF | TGTGCCAGCAGCCAAGACCTCAGGGAGTCGGGCTACACCTTC
many | . | TRBJ1-1 | TRBV19 | 15 | CASSINGAGNTEAFF | TGTGCCAGTAGTATAAACGGGGCGGGGAACACTGAAGCTTTCTTT
many | . | TRBJ2-5 | TRBV12-3/TRBV12-4 | 12 | CASTGGLETQYF | TGTGCCAGCACGGGTGGGCTAGAGACCCAGTACTTC
many | TRBD2 | TRBJ2-1 | TRBV27 | 14 | CASRGLAGNNEQFF | TGTGCCAGCCGGGGACTAGCGGGAAACAATGAGCAGTTCTTC
. | . | TRBJ1-2 | TRBV29-1 | 15 | CSAPGHLNGDYGYTF | TGCAGCGCTCCGGGACACCTCAATGGGGACTATGGCTACACCTTC
many | TRBD1 | TRBJ1-3 | TRBV2 | 14 | CATRTGGSGNTIYF | TGTGCCACCCGAACAGGGGGCTCTGGAAACACCATATATTTT
many | . | TRBJ2-1 | TRBV9 | 16 | CASSVGRDYSYNEQFF | TGTGCCAGCAGCGTAGGAAGGGATTACTCATACAATGAGCAGTTCTTC
few | . | TRBJ1-1 | TRBV25-1 | 15 | CASSVDRTVNTEAFF | TGTGCCAGCAGCGTTGACCGGACAGTGAACACTGAAGCTTTCTTT
many | . | TRBJ1-5 | TRBV2 | 14 | CASSPSPPNQPQHF | TGTGCCAGCAGTCCTTCTCCCCCGAATCAGCCCCAGCATTTT
. | . | TRBJ2-1 | TRBV10-3 | 13 | CAILAPPVNEQFF | TGTGCCATCCTAGCCCCCCCAGTCAATGAGCAGTTCTTC
many | . | TRBJ1-1 | TRBV6-1 | 15 | CASTLTGTPNTEAFF | TGTGCCAGCACCCTAACCGGGACACCGAACACTGAAGCTTTCTTT
many | TRBD2 | TRBJ2-1 | TRBV7-9 | 14 | CASSLGWPSGEQFF | TGTGCCAGCAGCTTAGGTTGGCCTAGCGGCGAGCAGTTCTTC
. | . | TRBJ1-3 | TRBV6-1 | 15 | CASSSQQVIGNTIYF | TGTGCCAGCAGTTCACAACAGGTTATCGGAAACACCATATATTTT
many | TRBD1 | TRBJ1-2 | TRBV9 | 13 | CASKGQGVYGYTF | TGTGCCAGCAAGGGACAGGGTGTCTATGGCTACACCTTC
. | . | TRBJ2-3 | TRBV12-3/TRBV12-4 | 17 | CASTNGDSSESTDTQYF | TGTGCCAGCACCAACGGGGACTCTAGCGAAAGCACAGATACGCAGTATTTT
many | . | TRBJ2-1 | TRBV2 | 15 | CASSLRVSSYNEQFF | TGTGCCAGCAGTCTGCGGGTTAGCTCCTACAATGAGCAGTTCTTC
few | . | TRBJ2-2 | TRBV4-2 | 16 | CASSQEAAPATGELFF | TGTGCCAGCAGCCAAGAGGCAGCCCCGGCCACCGGGGAGCTGTTTTTT
. | . | TRBJ1-1 | TRBV20-1 | 13 | CSAAVTGNTEAFF | TGCAGTGCCGCCGTGACTGGGAACACTGAAGCTTTCTTT
few | . | TRBJ1-1 | TRBV5-1 | 15 | CASSLYGTGDTEAFF | TGCGCCAGCAGCTTGTACGGAACTGGGGACACTGAAGCTTTCTTT